The 27 T cell receptor beta chains given below trace back to one sample, sequenced in a study of early T cells in non-severe SARS-CoV-2 infection. TCRdb re-called the 5' RACE reads through MiXCR, storing one row per CDR3 protein. This sample carries 25,000 or so distinct CDR3 sequences, 4.5% to 7% of them seen once, and the ten largest clones take 2.4%. Input material: whole blood. Every receptor here comes from an adult who was a healthcare worker with PCR-confirmed SARS-CoV-2 infection or an uninfected control (not recorded which).

Only a few counts were recorded for this clonotype. The rearrangement uses TRBV2 and TRBJ1-1, with a tentative D call TRBD1 (5 bases). This CDR3 comprises 13 residues. From germline, CDR1 is SNHLY and CDR2 FYNNEI. V dropped 1 base and J dropped 7 bases, with 10 bases sitting between them. The DNA of the CDR3 is TGTGCCAGCAGTGAAGAAGGTGGGGGTGAAGCTTTCTTT. Protein sequence: CASSEEGGGEAFF. Together with reference TRBV2 and TRBJ1-1, the CDR3 gives the full variable domain: EPEVTQTPSHQVTQMGQEVILRCVPISNHLYFYWYRQILGQKVEFLVSFYNNEISEKSEIFDDQFSVERPDGSNFTLKIRSTKLEDSAMYFCASSEEGGGEAFFGQGTRLTVV.

This clonotype has just a few counts. This chain connects TRBV11-2 to TRBJ2-7; a weak D match, TRBD1 (5 bases). Germline CDR1 SGHAT, CDR2 FQNNGV. Trimming shortened V by 8 bases and J by 6 bases, and 11 bases separated the two germline ends. The CDR3 consists of 11 residues. For the CDR3, the DNA is TGTGCCAGCGGGGCTGTGCGCGAGCAGTACTTC. The encoded protein is CASGAVREQYF.

This clonotype was seen ten or more times. This sequence joins TRBV4-3 and TRBJ2-7, with 12 bases aligning to TRBD2. The germline gives CDR1 LGHNA, CDR2 YSLEER. This CDR3 is built from 15 residues. Trimming removed 4 bases from V and 1 base from J; junction bases left unmatched: 2. CDR3 sequence: CASSPGLAGSYEQYF. CDR3 DNA sequence: TGCGCCAGCAGCCCCGGACTAGCGGGGTCCTACGAGCAGTACTTC.

This clonotype was recorded many times. V gene TRBV4-1 combines with J gene TRBJ1-4; 8 bases are shared with TRBD1. Germline lookup yields CDR1 MGHRA and CDR2 YSYEKL. This CDR3 has 16 residues. After removal of 4 bases from V and 6 bases from J, the junction contained 10 bases not matched to a gene. The CDR3 coding sequence is TGCGCCAGCAGCCTCGTAGCAGGGGGCGAGGATGAAAAACTGTTTTTT. Translating gives CASSLVAGGEDEKLFF.

This clonotype occurred many times. The V gene is TRBV11-2, the J gene TRBJ2-1; D is undetermined. Per germline, CDR1 SGHAT and CDR2 FQNNGV. V was clipped by 2 bases and J by 9 bases, with 5 bases between them. The CDR3 sequence is 11 residues long. The CDR3, as DNA: TGTGCCAGCAGCTTACGCGGTGAGCAGTTCTTC. Translated: CASSLRGEQFF.

This clonotype was seen at least ten times. This chain links TRBV20-1 with TRBJ1-1, with a weak D call TRBD1 (6 bases). From germline, CDR1 is DFQATT and CDR2 SNEGSKA (reference sequence). Trimming stripped 7 bases from V and 3 bases from J, with 15 bases between. The CDR3 extends over 13 amino acids. Here the CDR3 reads CSVMGARYTEAFF. The CDR3 nucleotides read TGCAGTGTCATGGGGGCAAGGTACACTGAAGCTTTCTTT.

The V gene is TRBV11-2, the J gene TRBJ2-3; the D gene is possibly TRBD1 (6 bases). Trimming removed 3 bases at V and 2 bases at J, with 21 bases between. This CDR3 comprises 18 residues. Germline V CDR1 and CDR2: SGHAT, FQNNGV. In nucleotides, the CDR3 is TGTGCCAGCAGCTTCGCCCTAGGACAGAACCAAATCACAGATACGCAGTATTTT. As protein: CASSFALGQNQITDTQYF.

This clonotype was seen ten or more times. The chain uses TRBV7-6 and TRBJ2-5, with TRBD2 identical over 8 bases. In germline, CDR1 is SGHVS, CDR2 FNYEAQ. The CDR3 runs to 14 residues. V was pared by 2 bases and J by 4 bases, with 3 bases of the junction left unmatched. The CDR3 nucleotides are TGTGCCAGCAGCTTATACCGGGGGGGAGAGACCCAGTACTTC. Translated, it gives CASSLYRGGETQYF.

In this sample, this clonotype turned up many times. This chain joins TRBV14 and TRBJ1-5; D gene unclear. Trimming stripped 4 bases from V and 9 bases from J, with 13 bases between. CDR3 size: 13 residues. Germline CDR1 SGHDN, CDR2 FVKESK. CDR3 sequence (DNA): TGTGCCAGCAGCCGCGTCCTGGAAGGGCCCCAGCATTTT. It encodes CASSRVLEGPQHF.

This clonotype has only a few counts. V is TRBV11-2 and J is TRBJ1-6; a weak D match, TRBD1 (5 bases). CDR1 and CDR2 (germline): SGHAT, FQNNGV. CDR3 length: 14 amino acids. Trimming took off 0 bases at V and 14 bases at J, with 14 bases between the two ends. In DNA form, the CDR3 reads TGTGCCAGCAGCTTAGAAATGGCCAGGGTATCCCTCCACTTT. Protein: CASSLEMARVSLHF. Together with reference TRBV11-2 and TRBJ1-6, the CDR3 gives the full variable domain: EAGVAQSPRYKIIEKRQSVAFWCNPISGHATLYWYQQILGQGPKLLIQFQNNGVVDDSQLPKDRFSAERLKGVDSTLKIQPAKLEDSAVYLCASSLEMARVSLHFGNGTRLTVT.

This clonotype has ten or more counts. The chain links TRBV27 to TRBJ2-1; D is undetermined. Germline assignment: CDR1 MNHEY and CDR2 SMNVEV (reference sequence). Deletions cut 5 bases from V and 0 bases from J, with 11 bases between. This CDR3 is 15 amino acids long. The CDR3 coding sequence is TGTGCCAGCAGTCCCCGTGTCGGCTCCTACAATGAGCAGTTCTTC. Amino acids: CASSPRVGSYNEQFF.

This clonotype was counted ten times or more. The V and J genes are TRBV5-1 and TRBJ1-3; D unresolved. CDR3 length equals 16 residues. CDR1 SGHRS and CDR2 YFSETQ come from the germline V gene. V shed 0 bases and J shed 0 bases, with 10 bases lying between them. Here the CDR3 reads CASSLEGLLSGNTIYF. CDR3 bases: TGCGCCAGCAGCTTGGAGGGATTACTCTCTGGAAACACCATATATTTT.

This clonotype was seen many times. The chain recombines TRBV10-3 with TRBJ1-2; D is unclear. Trimming shortened V by 0 bases and J by 1 base, and 3 bases separated the two germline ends. CDR1 ENHRY and CDR2 SYGVKD come from the germline V gene. This CDR3 region has 13 residues. The CDR3 reads CAISESLNYGYTF. DNA for the CDR3: TGTGCCATCAGTGAGTCACTTAACTATGGCTACACCTTC.

There are a few counts of this clonotype. The V call is TRBV5-1, the J call TRBJ2-1; D remains unclear. The length of the CDR3 is 15 residues. The germline V gene has CDR1 SGHRS and CDR2 YFSETQ. V was clipped by 2 bases and J by 0 bases, with 9 bases between them. CDR3: CASSFYQSSYNEQFF. CDR3 DNA: TGCGCCAGCAGCTTTTACCAAAGCTCCTACAATGAGCAGTTCTTC.

This clonotype was seen at least ten times. The V gene is TRBV19, the J gene TRBJ2-5; TRBD1 might be the D (5 bases). The CDR3 spans 15 residues. The germline CDR1 and CDR2 sequences are LNHDA and SQIVND (reference sequence). V lost 5 bases, J lost 5 bases, and 18 bases lay in between. As DNA, the CDR3 is TGTGCCAGTAGTCACCTCCCAGGGATGGGGGAGACCCAGTACTTC. Amino acids: CASSHLPGMGETQYF.

This clonotype was seen at least ten times. V gene TRBV7-6 combines with J gene TRBJ2-5, with no clear D. CDR1 and CDR2 from the germline V gene are SGHVS and FNYEAQ. Trimming removed 1 base at V and 4 bases at J, with 7 bases between. The CDR3 is 13 amino acids. DNA of the CDR3: TGTGCCAGCAGCTTAGGGCATGCAGAGACCCAGTACTTC. Amino acids: CASSLGHAETQYF.

This clonotype was picked up many times. The chain is built from TRBV7-9 and TRBJ1-2; 7 bases fit TRBD1. V lost 5 bases and J lost 4; bases outside the gene matches: 13. CDR1 and CDR2 from the germline V gene are SEHNR and FQNEAQ (reference sequence). CDR3 length: 16 amino acids. The DNA for the CDR3 is TGTGCCAGCAGCCTACCCGCCGACAGGGTCGGCTATGGCTACACCTTC. This sequence encodes CASSLPADRVGYGYTF. Variable domain in full (rest from reference TRBV7-9 and TRBJ1-2): DTGVSQNPRHKITKRGQNVTFRCDPISEHNRLYWYRQTLGQGPEFLTYFQNEAQLEKSRLLSDRFSAERPKGSFSTLEIQRTEQGDSAMYLCASSLPADRVGYGYTFGSGTRLTVV.

As concerns this clonotype: This may arise from a read error, as a much more abundant clone is one base away. The chain joins TRBV6-6 to TRBJ2-1; no reliable D call. The CDR3 spans 16 residues. Germline assignment: CDR1 MNHNY and CDR2 SVGAGI (reference sequence). CDR3 coding DNA: TGTGCCAGCAGTTACTCGATCCCGACCTTGGGAAATGAGCAGTCCTTC. Translation: CASSYSIPTLGNEQSF.

This chain joins TRBV6-6 and TRBJ2-7, with 8 bases lining up with TRBD1. The length of the CDR3 is 19 residues. Trimming took 0 bases from V and 2 from J; bases not matched to a gene: 15. Per germline, CDR1 MNHNY and CDR2 SVGAGI (reference sequence). The CDR3 is CASSYSRRGGQGFTYEQYF. The CDR3 DNA is TGTGCCAGCAGTTACTCAAGGCGCGGCGGACAGGGATTTACCTACGAGCAGTACTTC.

This clonotype has a count of ten or more. One end of the junction is discordant with germline, which a read error may explain. The chain carries TRBV7-7 and TRBJ1-1; unclear D gene. Germline lookup yields CDR1 SSHAT and CDR2 FNYEAQ (reference sequence). The CDR3 covers 13 residues. CDR3 sequence: CASSFSENTEAFF. For the CDR3, the DNA is TGTGCTAGCAGCTTCAGTGAGAACACTGAAGCTTTCTTT.

This clonotype was found many times. CDR3 residues: CASSPSGGVSTDTQYF. CDR3 nucleotides: TGTGCCAGCAGTCCTAGCGGGGGGGTTAGCACAGATACGCAGTATTTT. The rearrangement uses TRBV28 and TRBJ2-3, with 12 nucleotides matching TRBD2. J gave up 0 bases and V 5 bases, and 3 bases lay outside the gene matches. The CDR3 loop spans 16 amino acids. Germline V gene lookup returns CDR1 MDHEN and CDR2 SYDVKM.

The sample holds many counts of this clonotype. The chain has TRBV19 and TRBJ2-5, with D uncertain. V was clipped by 6 bases and J by 1 base, with 12 bases between them. Germline-derived CDR1 and CDR2 are LNHDA and SQIVND (reference sequence). This CDR3 comprises 14 residues. This CDR3 is CASSPRATQETQYF. CDR3 in DNA: TGTGCCAGTAGCCCCCGGGCTACCCAAGAGACCCAGTACTTC.

This clonotype was detected many times. The chain uses TRBV7-6 and TRBJ2-1, with 7 bases matching TRBD2. Germline CDR1 and CDR2: SGHVS and FNYEAQ. The CDR3 consists of 14 residues. The junction had 5 bases not matched to a gene; V was cut back by 5 bases and J by 4 bases. The CDR3 here is CASSLQRGYNEQFF. As DNA, the CDR3 is TGTGCCAGCAGCCTGCAGCGGGGATACAATGAGCAGTTCTTC. Using reference TRBV7-6 and TRBJ2-1 for the parts outside the CDR3, the full variable domain is GAGVSQSPRYKVTKRGQDVALRCDPISGHVSLYWYRQALGQGPEFLTYFNYEAQQDKSGLPNDRFSAERPEGSISTLTIQRTEQRDSAMYRCASSLQRGYNEQFFGPGTRLTVL.

This clonotype has a handful of counts. The V call is TRBV12-3 or TRBV12-4, the J call TRBJ2-7, with TRBD1 as a possible D gene (6 bases). Trimming took off 3 bases at V and 3 bases at J, with 9 bases between the two ends. CDR3 size: 13 residues. The CDR3 DNA is TGTGCCAGCAGTTTGACAGGCGGCTACGAGCAGTACTTC. Protein: CASSLTGGYEQYF.

This clonotype was seen ten or more times. The CDR3 region has the DNA TGCGCCAGCAGCTTGTTAAGGGGCACAGATACGCAGTATTTT. It is translated as CASSLLRGTDTQYF. The rearrangement joins TRBV5-1 to TRBJ2-3, with no clear D. Trimming took off 1 base at V and 1 base at J, with 7 bases between the two ends. Germline values: CDR1 SGHRS, CDR2 YFSETQ. The CDR3 spans 14 residues. The whole variable domain, remainder taken from reference TRBV5-1 and TRBJ2-3, is KAGVTQTPRYLIKTRGQQVTLSCSPISGHRSVSWYQQTPGQGLQFLFEYFSETQRNKGNFPGRFSGRQFSNSRSEMNVSTLELGDSALYLCASSLLRGTDTQYFGPGTRLTVL.

This clonotype was found many times. The chain joins TRBV6-1 to TRBJ2-7; D possibly corresponds to TRBD2 (6 bases). V lost 6 bases and J 6 bases, leaving 9 bases between the germline ends. The CDR3 is 11 amino acids. Germline loops: CDR1 MNHNS, CDR2 SASEGT. The CDR3 nucleotides are TGTGCCAGCAGGGGAGGTTCCGAGCAGTACTTC. As protein: CASRGGSEQYF.

The chain carries TRBV7-9 and TRBJ1-1; no definite D call. V was shortened by 5 bases and J by 6 bases, with 7 bases between the two germline ends. This CDR3 is 11 amino acids long. Germline CDR1 SEHNR, CDR2 FQNEAQ (reference sequence). The CDR3 is CASSPRSEAFF. CDR3 DNA sequence: TGTGCCAGCAGCCCCAGATCTGAAGCTTTCTTT.